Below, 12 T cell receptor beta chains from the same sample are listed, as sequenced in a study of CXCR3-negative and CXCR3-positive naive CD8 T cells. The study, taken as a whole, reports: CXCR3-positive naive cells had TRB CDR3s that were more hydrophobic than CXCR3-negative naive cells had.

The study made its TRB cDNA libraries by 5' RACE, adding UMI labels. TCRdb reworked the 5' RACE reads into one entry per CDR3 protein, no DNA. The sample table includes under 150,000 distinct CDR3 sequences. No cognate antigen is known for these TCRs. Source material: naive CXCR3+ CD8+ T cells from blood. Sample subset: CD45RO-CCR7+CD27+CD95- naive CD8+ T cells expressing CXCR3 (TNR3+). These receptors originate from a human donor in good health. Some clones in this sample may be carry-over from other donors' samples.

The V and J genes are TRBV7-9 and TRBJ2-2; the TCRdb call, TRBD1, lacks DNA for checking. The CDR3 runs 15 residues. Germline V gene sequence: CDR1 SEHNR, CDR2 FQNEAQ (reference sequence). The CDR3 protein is CASSSSGGATGELFF.

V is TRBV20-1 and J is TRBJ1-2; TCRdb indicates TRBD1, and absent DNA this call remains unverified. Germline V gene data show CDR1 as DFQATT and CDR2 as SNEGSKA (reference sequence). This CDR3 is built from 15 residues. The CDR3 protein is CSARDPGTEGGGYTF.

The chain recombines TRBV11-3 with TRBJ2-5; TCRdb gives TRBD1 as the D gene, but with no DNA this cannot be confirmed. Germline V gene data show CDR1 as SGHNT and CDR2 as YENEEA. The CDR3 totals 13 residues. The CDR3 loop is CASSPRDRETQYF. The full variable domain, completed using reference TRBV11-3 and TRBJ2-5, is EAGVVQSPRYKIIEKKQPVAFWCNPISGHNTLYWYLQNLGQGPELLIRYENEEAVDDSQLPKDRFSAERLKGVDSTLKIQPAELGDSAVYLCASSPRDRETQYFGPGTRLLVL.

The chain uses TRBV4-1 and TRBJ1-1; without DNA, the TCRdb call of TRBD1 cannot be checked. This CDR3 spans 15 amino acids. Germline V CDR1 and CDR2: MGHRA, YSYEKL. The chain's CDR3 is CASSQDAEQGTEAFF.

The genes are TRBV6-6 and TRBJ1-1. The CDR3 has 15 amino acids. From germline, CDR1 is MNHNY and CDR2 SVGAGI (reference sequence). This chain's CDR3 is CASSYSLEGHTEAFF.

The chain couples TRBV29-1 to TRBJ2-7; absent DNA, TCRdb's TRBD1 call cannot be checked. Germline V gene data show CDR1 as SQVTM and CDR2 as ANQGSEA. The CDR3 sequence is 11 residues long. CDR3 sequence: CSAGGQETQYF.

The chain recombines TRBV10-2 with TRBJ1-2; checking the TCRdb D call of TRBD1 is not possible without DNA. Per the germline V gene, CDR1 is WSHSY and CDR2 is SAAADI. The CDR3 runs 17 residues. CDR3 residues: CASSESTTGAANYGYTF.

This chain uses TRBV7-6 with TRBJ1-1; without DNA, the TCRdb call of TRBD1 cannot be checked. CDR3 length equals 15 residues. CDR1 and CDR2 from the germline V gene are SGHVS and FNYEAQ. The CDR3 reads CASSFSETANTEAFF.

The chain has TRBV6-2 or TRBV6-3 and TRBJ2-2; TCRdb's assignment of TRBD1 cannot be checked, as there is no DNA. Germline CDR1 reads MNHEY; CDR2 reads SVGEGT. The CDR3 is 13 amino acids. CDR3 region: CASGTGSSGELFF.

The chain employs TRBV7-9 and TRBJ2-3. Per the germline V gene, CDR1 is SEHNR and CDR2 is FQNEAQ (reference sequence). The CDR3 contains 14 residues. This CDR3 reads CASSVPELTDTQYF.

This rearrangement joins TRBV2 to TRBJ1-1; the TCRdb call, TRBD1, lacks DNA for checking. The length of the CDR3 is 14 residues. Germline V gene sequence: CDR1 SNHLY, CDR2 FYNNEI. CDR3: CASSGVGQATEAFF.

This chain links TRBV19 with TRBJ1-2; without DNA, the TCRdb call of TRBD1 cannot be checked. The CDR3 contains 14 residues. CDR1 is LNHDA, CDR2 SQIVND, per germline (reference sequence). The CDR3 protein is CASTDRTLNYGYTF.